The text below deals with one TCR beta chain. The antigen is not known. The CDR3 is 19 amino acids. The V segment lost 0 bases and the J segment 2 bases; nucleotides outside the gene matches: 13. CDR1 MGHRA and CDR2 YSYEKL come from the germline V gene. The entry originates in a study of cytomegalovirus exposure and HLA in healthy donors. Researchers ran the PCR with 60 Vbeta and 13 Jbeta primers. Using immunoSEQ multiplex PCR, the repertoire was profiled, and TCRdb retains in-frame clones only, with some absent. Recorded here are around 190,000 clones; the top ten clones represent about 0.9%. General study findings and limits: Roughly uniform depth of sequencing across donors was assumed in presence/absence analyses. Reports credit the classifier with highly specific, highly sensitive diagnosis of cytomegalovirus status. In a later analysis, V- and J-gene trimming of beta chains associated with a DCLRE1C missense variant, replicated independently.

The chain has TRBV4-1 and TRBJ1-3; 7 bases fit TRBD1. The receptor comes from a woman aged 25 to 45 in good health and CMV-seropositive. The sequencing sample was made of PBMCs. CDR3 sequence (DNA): TGCGCCAGCAGCCAAGATATCCTTTCTAAGGGGACAGCTGGAAACACCATATATTTT. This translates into CASSQDILSKGTAGNTIYF.